This T cell receptor (beta chain) was retrieved from a study of T cell repertoires in cytomegalovirus infection. Study summary: Signatures in public TCR beta sequences pointed to both CMV infection and matching HLA type. Points from the study as a whole: Cumulative public TCR beta family frequency identified CMV carriers with the relevant HLA. Across the ex vivo response, the dominant clonotypes were HLA-C-restricted CMV-specific TCR beta clonotypes.

The V gene's germline CDR1 is MNHNY and CDR2 SVGAGI (reference sequence). The CDR3 contains 16 residues. In TCRdb, the reads were re-called with MiXCR into one record per CDR3 protein. The table includes a few hundred thousand distinct CDR3 sequences, 15% to 20% detected once. In the case of this clonotype: Its matching antigen is unknown. A much larger clone lies a single base off, so this may be a read error.

The chain recombines TRBV6-6 with TRBJ1-2; TRBD1 matches 10 bases. The receptor's source is a human donor in good health (CMV status not recorded). Some clones in this sample may be carry-over from other donors' samples. The sample taken for sequencing was PBMCs. The CDR3 reads CTSSRRTGTGAYGYTF. As DNA, the CDR3 is TGTACCAGCAGTAGACGCACCGGGACAGGGGCCTATGGCTACACCTTC.